This TCR beta chain was identified during a study of T cells in Graves' hyperthyroidism and ophthalmopathy. The sample holds many counts of this clonotype. TCR beta CDR3 region amplification was performed from RNA transcripts. A first-round RT-PCR of the TCR CDR3 used the HTBI primer set. TCRdb recomputed calls from the multiplex PCR reads with MiXCR, one row per CDR3 protein. Of fewer than 650,000 distinct CDR3 sequences in the sample, 11% to 15% were seen once. Trimming took off 4 bases at V and 9 bases at J, with 16 bases between the two ends. Germline assignment: CDR1 LGHDT and CDR2 YNNKEL (reference sequence). The CDR3 covers 14 residues.

This clonotype was sampled from a woman aged 35 to 49 with Graves' hyperthyroidism. The V and J genes are TRBV3-1 and TRBJ2-1, with D possibly being TRBD2 (5 bases). Sequencing was carried out using blood. CDR3 DNA: TGTGCCAGCAGCCCGGGATCCCCCCCTACTGAGCAGTTCTTC. Translating gives CASSPGSPPTEQFF.